Shown below are 16 T cell receptor beta chains from a single sample sequenced in a study of T-cell memory formation after mild COVID-19. Using its own MiXCR run on the 5' RACE reads, TCRdb lists one record per CDR3 protein. The sample has about 340,000 distinct CDR3 sequences; under 25% are singletons. The material sequenced was PBMCs or a T cell subset sorted from them (not recorded which). The receptors stem from an adult woman who had mild COVID-19 (a few samples of this study predate the infection). Cell type and time point are not known.

The chain links TRBV27 to TRBJ2-2; a possible D gene is TRBD2 (6 bases). Trimming shortened V by 5 bases and J by 4 bases, and 11 bases separated the two germline ends. CDR3 length: 14 amino acids. Germline loops: CDR1 MNHEY, CDR2 SMNVEV (reference sequence). The CDR3 bases are TGTGCCAGCAGTCAGTTCGGGGGCACCGGGGAGCTGTTTTTT. Its translation is CASSQFGGTGELFF.

This clonotype was recorded at least ten times. The CDR3 nucleotides are TGTGCCAGCAGCCTACGGGGGACAGGGGGCAATGAGCAGTTCTTC. Translation: CASSLRGTGGNEQFF. J is TRBJ2-1 and V is TRBV11-3, with 11 bases matching TRBD1. The CDR3 sequence is 15 residues long. Germline loops: CDR1 SGHNT, CDR2 YENEEA. Trimming took 5 bases from V and 6 from J; bases not matched to a gene: 6.

The gene calls are TRBV6-2 or TRBV6-3 and TRBJ1-2; D perhaps matches TRBD1 (6 bases). V was pared by 6 bases and J by 4 bases, with 21 bases between. Looked up from germline, CDR1 is MNHEY and CDR2 is SVGEGT. This CDR3 region has 16 residues. Written as DNA, the CDR3 is TGTGCCAGCAGACAGGGAGGGGAACTTTCCAGCTATGGCTACACCTTC. It yields the protein CASRQGGELSSYGYTF.

This clonotype was detected a few times. V is TRBV5-1 and J is TRBJ2-1; no firm D call. CDR1 and CDR2 from the germline V gene are SGHRS and YFSETQ. The CDR3 has 15 residues. Trimming removed 1 base from V and 4 bases from J, with 12 bases in between. The CDR3 sequence: CASSLIGGPYNEQFF. The CDR3 DNA reads TGCGCCAGCAGCTTGATCGGCGGTCCTTACAATGAGCAGTTCTTC. The complete variable domain, with remaining parts taken from reference TRBV5-1 and TRBJ2-1, reads KAGVTQTPRYLIKTRGQQVTLSCSPISGHRSVSWYQQTPGQGLQFLFEYFSETQRNKGNFPGRFSGRQFSNSRSEMNVSTLELGDSALYLCASSLIGGPYNEQFFGPGTRLTVL.

The sample holds a few counts of this clonotype. The rearrangement links TRBV9 to TRBJ1-2; D call uncertain. CDR3 length: 14 amino acids. V was clipped by 4 bases and J by 1 base, with 11 bases between them. Germline lookup yields CDR1 SGDLS and CDR2 YYNGEE. This CDR3 reads CASSLRSRNYGYTF. CDR3 nucleotide sequence: TGTGCCAGCAGCCTACGGTCACGTAACTATGGCTACACCTTC.

CDR3 amino acids: CATSDIRLAGRHNEQFF. CDR3 nucleotides: TGTGCCACCAGTGACATAAGACTAGCGGGGCGGCACAATGAGCAGTTCTTC. The V gene is TRBV24-1, the J gene TRBJ2-1; 11 bases line up with TRBD2. V dropped 4 bases and J dropped 5; count of bases not matched to a gene: 9. Per germline, CDR1 KGHDR and CDR2 SFDVKD. The CDR3 is 17 amino acids.

This sequence joins TRBV20-1 and TRBJ2-1, with D possibly being TRBD2 (6 bases). CDR1 and CDR2 from the germline V gene are DFQATT and SNEGSKA (reference sequence). V shed 1 base and J shed 8 bases, with 12 bases lying between them. CDR3 length equals 13 residues. The CDR3 here is CSARGEWGDEQFF. The DNA of the CDR3 is TGCAGTGCTAGAGGGGAATGGGGGGATGAGCAGTTCTTC.

This clonotype has only a few counts. This rearrangement joins TRBV9 to TRBJ2-7; 7 bases map to TRBD2. The CDR3 is made up of 15 amino acids. Germline-derived CDR1 and CDR2 are SGDLS and YYNGEE. Germline trimming cut 4 bases from V and 6 bases from J; bases unmatched to any gene: 13. CDR3 protein: CASSPSGGRVSEQYF. In nucleotides, the CDR3 is TGTGCCAGCAGCCCCTCGGGGGGACGGGTGAGCGAGCAGTACTTC.

The chain has TRBV10-3 and TRBJ2-6; 10 bases fit TRBD2. In germline, CDR1 is ENHRY, CDR2 SYGVKD. The CDR3 extends over 16 amino acids. V shed 7 bases, J shed 0 bases, and the junction held 3 bases outside the gene matches. The CDR3 here is CAINPSGGSGANVLTF. The CDR3 DNA is TGTGCCATCAACCCTAGCGGGGGCTCTGGGGCCAACGTCCTGACTTTC.

This rearrangement joins TRBV12-3 or TRBV12-4 to TRBJ1-1, with no clear D. Between the trimmed V and J ends, which lost 6 bases and 6 bases, there was a span of 11 bases. This CDR3 contains 12 residues. CDR3 loop: CASSLLVSEAFF. The CDR3 DNA is TGTGCCAGCAGCCTCCTTGTTTCTGAAGCTTTCTTT.

There are a few counts of this clonotype. This chain connects TRBV7-9 to TRBJ2-7; 7 nucleotides line up with TRBD1. Germline V gene sequence: CDR1 SEHNR, CDR2 FQNEAQ (reference sequence). The CDR3 length is 13 residues. V was clipped by 4 bases and J by 6 bases; unmatched bases: 6. CDR3: CASSSGTVLEQYF. In DNA form, the CDR3 reads TGTGCCAGCAGCTCTGGGACAGTTCTCGAGCAGTACTTC.

This clonotype was counted only a few times. A read error is possible here, since a much larger clone lies one base away. The chain links TRBV6-4 to TRBJ2-2, with D unclear. V lost 1 base and J 1 base, leaving 1 base between the germline ends. Per the germline V gene, CDR1 is MRHNA and CDR2 is SNTAGT. The CDR3 runs 13 residues. This CDR3 reads CASSDLNTGELFF. The CDR3 region has the DNA TGTGCCAGCAGTGACTTGAACACCGGGGAGCTGTTTTTT.

The chain is built from TRBV20-1 and TRBJ2-7, with D possibly being TRBD2 (5 bases). Germline V gene lookup returns CDR1 DFQATT and CDR2 SNEGSKA (reference sequence). This CDR3 has 14 amino acids. The germline V and J ends were trimmed by 0 bases and 2 bases, with 11 bases remaining between them. The CDR3 sequence is CSARERAQPYEQYF. CDR3 nucleotide sequence: TGCAGTGCTAGAGAGCGGGCCCAACCCTACGAGCAGTACTTC.

This rearrangement joins TRBV5-6 to TRBJ2-7; no clear D. The CDR3 is made up of 15 amino acids. Trimming removed 1 base at V and 5 bases at J, with 16 bases between. Germline V lookup: CDR1 SGHDT, CDR2 YYEEEE. Here the CDR3 DNA reads TGTGCCAGCAGCTTGTCAAGCTCCGCGGCCCACGAGCAGTACTTC. It yields the protein CASSLSSSAAHEQYF.

The chain couples TRBV7-2 to TRBJ1-1; 8 bases align to TRBD1. The CDR3 is 15 amino acids. Germline CDR1 reads SGHTA; CDR2 reads FQGNSA. V was clipped by 1 base and J by 5 bases; unmatched bases: 6. For the CDR3, the DNA is TGTGCCAGCAGCTTAGGGACAGGGTTTGCAACTGAAGCTTTCTTT. It yields the protein CASSLGTGFATEAFF.

J is TRBJ2-7 and V is TRBV6-2 or TRBV6-3; D is unclear. The CDR3 loop spans 12 amino acids. V lost 8 bases and J lost 1, with 9 bases in between. Germline V gene lookup returns CDR1 MNHEY and CDR2 SVGEGT. CDR3 amino acids: CASRERSYEQYF. The CDR3 nucleotides are TGTGCCAGCCGCGAGAGGTCCTACGAGCAGTACTTC.